Described below is a single TCR beta chain sequence and its context. Antigen specificity is unknown. The data were obtained in a study of shared clonotypes between healthy human individuals. Whole-study findings and limits: Non-shared clonotypes displayed generation probabilities falling below those of clonotypes present in all four donors.

Study donors comprised healthy, HIV-negative adults devoid of recent acute infection or vaccination. Germline CDR1 MNHEY, CDR2 SMNVEV (reference sequence). The V gene end was trimmed by 5 bases and the J gene end by 8 bases; junction bases not matched to a gene: 11. The CDR3 sequence is 14 residues long. Researchers divided each subset's genomic DNA evenly across several immunoSEQ plates. Authors' methods: Filtering of immunoSEQ junctional sequences could not match full-length read filtering. Libraries were prepared by immunoSEQ multiplex PCR; TCRdb keeps only in-frame clonotypes and omits some of them. For V, J and clone size, that table is used; D and trimming come from the DNA. This sample yields about 680,000 clones, of which 72% are seen a single time; under 2% belongs to the top ten.

The chain joins TRBV27 to TRBJ1-1; 7 bases align to TRBD1. The sequence was obtained from a woman in her 30s in good health. The sample taken for sequencing was memory CD4+ T cells sorted from blood. The subset: CD45RA-negative fraction. DNA of the CDR3: TGTGCCAGCAGTCCCCGACAGGGTCGGCACGAAGCTTTCTTT. Its translation is CASSPRQGRHEAFF.